The 6 T cell receptor beta chains below were found in one sample sequenced in a study of T cell changes during pregnancy in multiple sclerosis. Only in-frame clones appear in the TCRdb table, and some are missing; sequencing was by immunoSEQ multiplex PCR. Among approximately 65,000 clones, 90% to 97% were seen once, and the ten largest hold around 2.5%. The material was CD8+ T cells from peripheral blood mononuclear cells, obtained after pregnancy. These receptors were collected from a female donor with multiple sclerosis, enrolled in a pregnancy study.

The V gene is TRBV29-1, the J gene TRBJ2-1; 12 bases are a match to TRBD2. The CDR3 consists of 17 residues. Germline values: CDR1 SQVTM, CDR2 ANQGSEA. Trimming took 1 base from V and 8 from J; bases not matched to a gene: 12. For the CDR3, the DNA is TGCAGCGTTGAAGTGTGGACTAGCGGGAAAAACTCCGATGAGCAGTTCTTC. Protein sequence: CSVEVWTSGKNSDEQFF.

The chain combines TRBV27 with TRBJ2-5; no definite D call. The CDR3 runs to 13 residues. Germline values: CDR1 MNHEY, CDR2 SMNVEV (reference sequence). The V end lost 5 bases, the J end lost 1 base, and 8 bases lay between the germline ends. CDR3 protein: CASSRWSQETQYF. In nucleotides, the CDR3 is TGTGCCAGCAGTAGGTGGAGCCAAGAGACCCAGTACTTC.

The chain joins TRBV9 to TRBJ2-5, with TRBD2 identical over 11 bases. The germline V gene encodes CDR1 SGDLS and CDR2 YYNGEE. The CDR3 length is 16 residues. Losses at the gene ends were 2 bases for V and 2 bases for J; bases not matched to a gene: 5. CDR3 amino acids: CASSVHGTSGQETQYF. In DNA, the CDR3 is TGTGCCAGCAGCGTGCACGGGACTAGCGGACAAGAGACCCAGTACTTC.

V gene TRBV7-4 combines with J gene TRBJ2-1; D unresolved. This CDR3 contains 12 residues. Trimming took off 4 bases at V and 8 bases at J, with 9 bases between the two ends. The germline gives CDR1 SGHVT, CDR2 SQSDAQ. The CDR3 is CASSWRNHEQFF. For the CDR3, the DNA is TGTGCCAGCAGCTGGCGGAATCATGAGCAGTTCTTC.

The chain links TRBV6-1 to TRBJ2-6; 7 bases align to TRBD2. This CDR3 has 21 residues. Trimming removed 1 base from V and 2 bases from J; junction bases left unmatched: 17. Germline V gene data show CDR1 as MNHNS and CDR2 as SASEGT. The CDR3 nucleotides are TGTGCCAGCAGTGAAGGGTGGCTAGCGGTCGGCGGGGGACCTGGGGCCAACGTCCTGACTTTC. Its translation is CASSEGWLAVGGGPGANVLTF.

The rearrangement uses TRBV27 and TRBJ2-1; 8 bases match TRBD2. Losses at the gene ends were 4 bases for V and 3 bases for J; bases not matched to a gene: 11. Per the germline V gene, CDR1 is MNHEY and CDR2 is SMNVEV (reference sequence). The CDR3 sequence is 17 residues long. The CDR3 DNA sequence: TGTGCCAGCAGTTCATCACCGACTAGCGCACTCTACAATGAGCAGTTCTTC. This encodes CASSSSPTSALYNEQFF.